This TCR beta chain comes out of a study of T cells in Graves' hyperthyroidism and ophthalmopathy. Using RNA transcripts as the source, TCR beta CDR3 regions were amplified. RT-PCR in the first round (using the HTBI primer set) targeted the TCR CDR3. TCRdb reanalysed the multiplex PCR reads using MiXCR and keeps one entry per CDR3 protein. The data contain approximately 510,000 distinct CDR3 sequences, around 21% of them singletons. This clonotype was picked up one time. Its target is unknown. Each patient was aged 18 to 65 and had newly diagnosed hyperthyroidism of under 2 months' duration. The study excluded patients with uncontrolled infection, other autoimmune disease, pregnancy or lactation. Study-wide results and limits: Ophthalmopathy got predicted by the model a median about six months before its onset.

The sample was blood. The clonotype originates from a man younger than 30 with Graves' hyperthyroidism.

The CDR3, as DNA: TGTGCCAGCAGAGTGGTTACACAGGGGAGTATCACTGAAGCTTTCTTT. Translated, it gives CASRVVTQGSITEAFF. The V gene is TRBV6-2 or TRBV6-3, the J gene TRBJ1-1; 7 positions match TRBD1. The J segment lost 4 bases and the V segment lost 6 bases, leaving 14 bases of the junction unmatched. There are 16 residues in the CDR3. Germline V lookup: CDR1 MNHEY, CDR2 SVGEGT.